The rows below give T cell receptor beta chains drawn from one sample of a study of T cell responses to AZD1222 COVID-19 vaccine. The repertoire was sequenced with immunoSEQ multiplex PCR; TCRdb's copy has only in-frame clones and lacks some. This table has 100,000 to 150,000 clones, approximately 91% appearing once. The source was peripheral blood, collected on day 0 of AZD1222 vaccination. All receptors come from an adult in good health. Each CDR3 is given with its conserved first and last residue. Fields, in order: D gene, CDR3 length, J gene, clone size, V gene, CDR3 DNA, CDR3 protein. The D gene is left open where the match is weak. Rows may omit the clone size; those that give it use once, few, many or a size class.

d_gene: -
len: 13
j_gene: TRBJ2-1
abundance: -
v_gene: TRBV11-2
CDR3nt: TGTGCCAGCAGTAATGTAGTGGGATATGAGCAGTTCTTC
CDR3aa: CASSNVVGYEQFF

d_gene: -
len: 13
j_gene: TRBJ1-1
abundance: -
v_gene: TRBV6-4
CDR3nt: TGTGCCAGCAGTGAATCCTCCGGGACTGAAGCTTTCTTT
CDR3aa: CASSESSGTEAFF

d_gene: -
len: 17
j_gene: TRBJ2-5
abundance: once
v_gene: TRBV18
CDR3nt: TGTGCCAGCTCACGTAAGGGGGGCGAAACTCAAGGGGAGACCCAGTACTTC
CDR3aa: CASSRKGGETQGETQYF

d_gene: TRBD1
len: 14
j_gene: TRBJ1-3
abundance: few
v_gene: TRBV13
CDR3nt: TGTGCCAGCAGCTTACGGACAGGGGGAGACACCATATATTTT
CDR3aa: CASSLRTGGDTIYF

d_gene: -
len: 15
j_gene: TRBJ1-5
abundance: -
v_gene: TRBV2
CDR3nt: TGTGCCAGCAGTCCCCGGGGGACTAGCAATCAGCCCCAGCATTTT
CDR3aa: CASSPRGTSNQPQHF

d_gene: TRBD1
len: 15
j_gene: TRBJ1-1
abundance: -
v_gene: TRBV9
CDR3nt: TGTGCCAGCAGCGGAACACAGGGGATAAGTACTGAAGCTTTCTTT
CDR3aa: CASSGTQGISTEAFF

d_gene: TRBD2
len: 14
j_gene: TRBJ2-1
abundance: -
v_gene: TRBV20-1
CDR3nt: TGCAGTGCTAGTCGGTCGGGGGGTTACAATGAGCAGTTCTTC
CDR3aa: CSASRSGGYNEQFF

d_gene: -
len: 15
j_gene: TRBJ1-2
abundance: -
v_gene: TRBV7-2
CDR3nt: TGTGCCAGCAGCTTCTCCGTAATCACTAACTATGGCTACACCTTC
CDR3aa: CASSFSVITNYGYTF

d_gene: TRBD1
len: 14
j_gene: TRBJ2-1
abundance: -
v_gene: TRBV29-1
CDR3nt: TGCAGCGTTGAGAGCCAGGGGGCAAAGAATGAGCAGTTCTTC
CDR3aa: CSVESQGAKNEQFF

d_gene: -
len: 16
j_gene: TRBJ1-5
abundance: -
v_gene: TRBV10-1
CDR3nt: TGCGCCAGCAGTGAGGAGGACAGACCTAGCAATCAGCCCCAGCATTTT
CDR3aa: CASSEEDRPSNQPQHF

d_gene: -
len: 13
j_gene: TRBJ1-1
abundance: -
v_gene: TRBV7-3
CDR3nt: TGTGCCAGCAGGTACCAGGGCGACACTGAAGCTTTCTTT
CDR3aa: CASRYQGDTEAFF

d_gene: -
len: 15
j_gene: TRBJ1-2
abundance: -
v_gene: TRBV5-6
CDR3nt: TGTGCCAGCAGCTTGGATGGCCCAGGGGCCTATGGCTACACCTTC
CDR3aa: CASSLDGPGAYGYTF

d_gene: -
len: 13
j_gene: TRBJ1-5
abundance: -
v_gene: TRBV12-3/TRBV12-4
CDR3nt: TGTGCCAGCAGTCCTGTAGGGAATCAGCCCCAGCATTTT
CDR3aa: CASSPVGNQPQHF

d_gene: -
len: 13
j_gene: TRBJ1-6
abundance: -
v_gene: TRBV5-1
CDR3nt: TGCGCCAGCAGCTTGGGACAGAATTCACCCCTCCACTTT
CDR3aa: CASSLGQNSPLHF

d_gene: TRBD1
len: 15
j_gene: TRBJ1-4
abundance: -
v_gene: TRBV9
CDR3nt: TGTGCCAGCAGCGTAGAGGGACAGAGGAGAGAAAAACTGTTTTTT
CDR3aa: CASSVEGQRREKLFF

d_gene: TRBD1
len: 15
j_gene: TRBJ1-1
abundance: -
v_gene: TRBV30
CDR3nt: TGTGCCTGGAGTGAAGGAAACAGGGGGCGGACTGAAGCTTTCTTT
CDR3aa: CAWSEGNRGRTEAFF

d_gene: TRBD1
len: 16
j_gene: TRBJ2-3
abundance: -
v_gene: TRBV5-1
CDR3nt: TGCGCCAGCAGCATAATTCGGACAGGGCGCACAGATACGCAGTATTTT
CDR3aa: CASSIIRTGRTDTQYF